Listed here are 18 T cell receptor beta chains from one sample, sequenced in a study of T cell responses to AZD1222 COVID-19 vaccine. The repertoire was sequenced with immunoSEQ multiplex PCR; TCRdb's copy has only in-frame clones and lacks some. Here the sample spans approximately 70,000 clones, around 87% being singletons. Specimen: peripheral blood, collected on day 0 of AZD1222 vaccination. These TCRs come from an adult in good health.

The CDR3 DNA is TGTGCCAGCAGCCAAGAGGCAGGCTATGACAATCAGCCCCAGCATTTT. Encoded protein: CASSQEAGYDNQPQHF. This chain links TRBV3-1 (or the pseudogene TRBV3-2) with TRBJ1-5; D call uncertain. Germline loops: CDR1 LGHDT, CDR2 YNNKEL (reference sequence). Trimming left V 0 bases short and J 3 bases short, with 12 bases between. The CDR3 runs to 16 residues.

The V gene is TRBV7-9, the J gene TRBJ2-2, with 8 positions matching TRBD1. Germline CDR1 is SEHNR and CDR2 is FQNEAQ (reference sequence). Trimming took 5 bases from V and 6 from J; bases not matched to a gene: 5. This CDR3 spans 14 amino acids. The CDR3 reads CASSTGTGPGELFF. DNA for the CDR3: TGTGCCAGCAGCACAGGGACAGGCCCCGGGGAGCTGTTTTTT.

CDR3 residues: CASSQDTNYGYTF. CDR3 DNA: TGTGCCAGCAGCCAGGACACTAACTATGGCTACACCTTC. This chain joins TRBV3-1 (or the pseudogene TRBV3-2) and TRBJ1-2, with TRBD1 as a possible D gene (5 bases). V was trimmed by 3 bases and J by 0 bases, leaving 5 bases between them. The length of the CDR3 is 13 residues. Germline V gene sequence: CDR1 LGHDT, CDR2 YNNKEL (reference sequence).

This clone came up once. An end of the junction differs from the germline gene, which may be a read error. The chain links TRBV7-7 to TRBJ2-5; TRBD2 is a possible D gene (6 bases). This CDR3 is 14 amino acids long. CDR1 is SSHAT, CDR2 FNYEAQ, per germline (reference sequence). CDR3 in amino acids: CASSPRTGEETQYF. The CDR3 nucleotides are TGTGCTAGCAGCCCCAGGACGGGAGAAGAGACCCAGTACTTC.

The chain links TRBV7-2 to TRBJ1-4; 7 nucleotides match TRBD1. The CDR3 is 15 residues long. The germline CDR1 and CDR2 sequences are SGHTA and FQGNSA. V gave up 4 bases and J gave up 8 bases; unmatched junction bases: 10. The CDR3 protein is CASSSKGAIGEKLFF. CDR3 coding DNA: TGTGCCAGCAGCTCCAAGGGGGCGATAGGGGAAAAACTGTTTTTT.

The CDR3 DNA reads as TGTGCCAGCAGCCAAGAACAGAATTCACCCCTCCACTTT. As protein: CASSQEQNSPLHF. V gene TRBV5-4 combines with J gene TRBJ1-6; D is unclear. CDR1 is SGHNT and CDR2 is YYREEE in the germline V gene (reference sequence). With 4 bases removed from V and 7 bases from J, the gap between germline ends came to 9 bases. The length of the CDR3 is 13 residues.

The chain joins TRBV6-1 to TRBJ1-2, with D perhaps matching TRBD1 (5 bases). Germline V gene lookup returns CDR1 MNHNS and CDR2 SASEGT. CDR3 length equals 14 residues. Trimming left V 3 bases short and J 8 bases short, with 16 bases between. CDR3 coding DNA: TGTGCCAGCAGTGAGGCGGGGCCCTTGAGAGGCTACACCTTC. Protein product: CASSEAGPLRGYTF.

This clone was detected only once. CDR3 residues: CASSLGSGADTQYF. CDR3 sequence (DNA): TGTGCCAGCTCCCTAGGGTCGGGGGCAGATACGCAGTATTTT. V gene TRBV7-9 combines with J gene TRBJ2-3, with a possible D match to TRBD2 (6 bases). There are 14 residues in the CDR3. V shed 8 bases and J shed 4 bases, with 16 bases lying between them. Germline CDR1 and CDR2: SEHNR and FQNEAQ (reference sequence).

This rearrangement joins TRBV5-1 to TRBJ1-6; D remains unclear. V lost 0 bases, J lost 6 bases, and 7 bases lay in between. This CDR3 has 14 residues. Germline V gene data show CDR1 as SGHRS and CDR2 as YFSETQ. The CDR3 loop is CASSLDAVNSPLHF. CDR3 sequence (DNA): TGCGCCAGCAGCTTGGACGCAGTTAATTCACCCCTCCACTTT.

The chain recombines TRBV25-1 with TRBJ2-7; a weak D match, TRBD1 (5 bases). From germline, CDR1 is MGHDK and CDR2 SYGVNS. The V and J ends lost 8 bases and 3 bases respectively, with 14 bases between them. The CDR3 runs to 13 residues. The CDR3 region is CASGRRQSYEQYF. The CDR3 region has the DNA TGTGCCAGCGGTAGGAGACAGAGCTACGAGCAGTACTTC.

The rearrangement links TRBV28 to TRBJ1-2, with D perhaps TRBD1 (6 bases). The CDR3 extends over 14 amino acids. V was trimmed by 3 bases and J by 7 bases, leaving 15 bases between them. In germline, CDR1 is MDHEN, CDR2 SYDVKM. CDR3 nucleotides: TGTGCCAGCAGTTTGGCCTGGGGGGCCGGTGGCTACACCTTC. This gives the protein CASSLAWGAGGYTF.

This clone has just one count. The V and J genes are TRBV11-2 and TRBJ2-3; 7 bases map to TRBD1. There are 15 residues in the CDR3. V lost 5 bases and J lost 4; bases outside the gene matches: 9. Germline V gene data show CDR1 as SGHAT and CDR2 as FQNNGV. The CDR3 loop is CASSRQGQSPDTQYF. For the CDR3, the DNA is TGTGCCAGCAGCCGACAGGGTCAGTCCCCAGATACGCAGTATTTT.

The chain employs TRBV6-1 and TRBJ2-5; 9 positions agree with TRBD1. With V trimmed by 4 bases and J by 3 bases, 12 bases remained unmatched. The CDR3 sequence is 17 residues long. Germline CDR1 and CDR2: MNHNS and SASEGT. CDR3 protein: CASSGRVDRGRKETQYF. CDR3 sequence (DNA): TGTGCCAGCAGTGGAAGGGTTGACAGGGGGAGGAAAGAGACCCAGTACTTC.

The chain joins TRBV18 to TRBJ2-2; 8 nucleotides match TRBD2. Germline CDR1 is KGHSH and CDR2 is LQKENI. The V and J ends lost 2 bases and 5 bases, in that order; junction bases with no gene match: 7. The CDR3 is 16 amino acids. In nucleotides, the CDR3 is TGTGCCAGCTCACCAAGGAGCGGGGGAACGACCGGGGAGCTGTTTTTT. Residues: CASSPRSGGTTGELFF.

This chain uses TRBV7-3 with TRBJ2-1, with a weak D call TRBD1 (5 bases). V lost 1 base and J lost 0, with 10 bases in between. This CDR3 region has 16 residues. Germline V gene data show CDR1 as SGHTA and CDR2 as FQGTGA. The CDR3 loop reads CASSLRGGLSYNEQFF. Written as DNA, the CDR3 is TGTGCCAGCAGCTTAAGGGGCGGCCTCTCCTACAATGAGCAGTTCTTC.

V and J are TRBV7-2 and TRBJ2-2, with a tentative D call TRBD1 (5 bases). V lost 6 bases and J 0 bases, leaving 5 bases between the germline ends. The CDR3 sequence is 13 residues long. The germline V gene has CDR1 SGHTA and CDR2 FQGNSA. CDR3 bases: TGTGCCAGCAGGGGGCCGAACACCGGGGAGCTGTTTTTT. This codes for CASRGPNTGELFF. Full variable domain (rest looked up from reference TRBV7-2 and TRBJ2-2): GAGVSQSPSNKVTEKGKDVELRCDPISGHTALYWYRQSLGQGLEFLIYFQGNSAPDKSGLPSDRFSAERTGGSVSTLTIQRTQQEDSAVYLCASRGPNTGELFFGEGSRLTVL.

This sequence joins TRBV10-3 and TRBJ2-7, with D maybe TRBD2 (6 bases). The germline CDR1 and CDR2 sequences are ENHRY and SYGVKD. V lost 0 bases and J 3 bases, leaving 36 bases between the germline ends. The CDR3 covers 23 residues. The CDR3 nucleotides read TGTGCCATCAGTGAGTCAGATCGGGCGAAAGGTGGGGAGGAACAGCTTTCTTTCTACGAGCAGTACTTC. Translation gives CAISESDRAKGGEEQLSFYEQYF.

The chain uses TRBV7-2 and TRBJ2-2; maybe TRBD2 (5 bases). Germline V gene data show CDR1 as SGHTA and CDR2 as FQGNSA. Trimming cost V 3 bases and J 2 bases, with 10 bases left between them. The length of the CDR3 is 15 residues. CDR3 amino acids: CASSFRTDNTGELFF. The DNA for the CDR3 is TGTGCCAGCAGCTTCCGGACTGACAACACCGGGGAGCTGTTTTTT.